This T cell receptor beta chain emerged from a study of T-cell memory formation after mild COVID-19. Via MiXCR, TCRdb re-called the 5' RACE reads, giving one row per CDR3 protein. Among about 90,000 distinct CDR3 sequences, roughly 16% were seen once, and the ten largest hold around two fifths. CDR1 is KGHSH, CDR2 LQKENI, per germline. V gave up 3 bases and J gave up 0 bases, with 15 bases separating them. The CDR3 runs 18 residues. Study observations and caveats: Clones which contracted sat mainly in CM and EM if CD4+, and in EMRA if CD8+. Day 15 to 85 contracting clones showed balanced CD4/CD8; day 15 to 37 expanders favored CD4+.

On this clonotype itself: As yet, its antigen is unknown.

Sample: PBMCs or a T cell subset sorted from them (not recorded which). The TCR comes from a young man who had mild COVID-19 (a few samples of this study predate the infection). Cell type and time point are not known. The V and J genes are TRBV18 and TRBJ1-6; D ambiguous. The CDR3 DNA sequence: TGTGCCAGCTCACCGGACGGACCCCCTAGCTCCTATAATTCACCCCTCCACTTT. Its translation is CASSPDGPPSSYNSPLHF.